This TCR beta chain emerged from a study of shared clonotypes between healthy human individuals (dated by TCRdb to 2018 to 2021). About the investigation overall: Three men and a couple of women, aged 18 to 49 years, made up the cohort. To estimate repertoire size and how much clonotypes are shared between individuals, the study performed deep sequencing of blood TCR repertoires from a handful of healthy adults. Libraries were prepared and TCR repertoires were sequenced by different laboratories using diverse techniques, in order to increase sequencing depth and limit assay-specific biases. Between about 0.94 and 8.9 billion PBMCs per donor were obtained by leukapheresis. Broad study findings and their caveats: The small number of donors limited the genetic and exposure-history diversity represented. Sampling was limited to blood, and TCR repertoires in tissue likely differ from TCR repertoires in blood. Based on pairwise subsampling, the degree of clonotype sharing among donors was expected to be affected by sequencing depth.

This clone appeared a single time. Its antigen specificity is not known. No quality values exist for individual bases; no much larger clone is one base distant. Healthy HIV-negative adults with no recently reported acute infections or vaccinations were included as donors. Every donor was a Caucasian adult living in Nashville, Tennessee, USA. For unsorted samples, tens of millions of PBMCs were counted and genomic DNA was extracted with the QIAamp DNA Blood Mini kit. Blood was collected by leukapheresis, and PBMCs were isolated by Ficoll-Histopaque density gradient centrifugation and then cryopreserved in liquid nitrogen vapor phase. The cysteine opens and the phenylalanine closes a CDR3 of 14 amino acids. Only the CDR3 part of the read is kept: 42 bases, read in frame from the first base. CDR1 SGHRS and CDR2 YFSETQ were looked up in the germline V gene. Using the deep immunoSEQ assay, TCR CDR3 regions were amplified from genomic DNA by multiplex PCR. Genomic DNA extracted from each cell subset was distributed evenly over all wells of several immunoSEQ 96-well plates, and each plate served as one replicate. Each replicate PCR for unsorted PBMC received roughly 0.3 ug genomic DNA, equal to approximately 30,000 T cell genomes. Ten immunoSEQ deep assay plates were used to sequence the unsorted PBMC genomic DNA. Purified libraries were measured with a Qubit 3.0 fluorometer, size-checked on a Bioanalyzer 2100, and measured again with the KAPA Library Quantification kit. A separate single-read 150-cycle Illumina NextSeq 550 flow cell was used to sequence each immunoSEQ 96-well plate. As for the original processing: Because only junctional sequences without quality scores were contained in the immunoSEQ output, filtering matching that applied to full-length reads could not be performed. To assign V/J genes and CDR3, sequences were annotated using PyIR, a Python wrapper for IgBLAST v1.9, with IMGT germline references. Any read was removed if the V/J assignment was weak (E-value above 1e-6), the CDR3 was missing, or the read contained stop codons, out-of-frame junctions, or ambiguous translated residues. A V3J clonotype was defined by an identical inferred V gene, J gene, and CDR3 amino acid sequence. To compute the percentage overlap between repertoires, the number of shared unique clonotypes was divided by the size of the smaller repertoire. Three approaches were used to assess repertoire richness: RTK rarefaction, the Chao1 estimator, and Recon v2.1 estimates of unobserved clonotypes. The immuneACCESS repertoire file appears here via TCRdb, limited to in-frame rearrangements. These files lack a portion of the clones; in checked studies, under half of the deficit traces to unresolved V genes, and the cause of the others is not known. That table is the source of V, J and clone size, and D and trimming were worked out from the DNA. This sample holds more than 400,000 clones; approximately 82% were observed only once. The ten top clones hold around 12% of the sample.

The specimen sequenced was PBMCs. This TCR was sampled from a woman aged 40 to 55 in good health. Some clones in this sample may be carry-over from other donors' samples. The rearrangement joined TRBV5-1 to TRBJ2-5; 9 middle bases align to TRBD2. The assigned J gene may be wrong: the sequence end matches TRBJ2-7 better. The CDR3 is CASSLDSGSYEQYF. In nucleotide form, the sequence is TGCGCCAGCAGCTTGGATAGCGGGAGTTACGAGCAGTACTTC.